This T cell receptor (beta chain) comes out of a study of shared clonotypes between healthy human individuals. Clones were sequenced by immunoSEQ multiplex PCR, and TCRdb holds only the in-frame ones, with some missing. The repertoire holds 550,000 to 750,000 clones, with 92% as singletons. Germline V lookup: CDR1 ENHRY, CDR2 SYGVKD. V gave up 0 bases and J gave up 5 bases; unmatched junction bases: 5. This CDR3 is built from 16 residues. Naive CD8 cells lacked CD45RO and underwent positive selection for CCR7, leaving out terminally differentiated effector memory CD45RA+ cells. The sequenced material came from naive CD8+ T cells sorted from blood. This TCR was recovered from a man aged 25-45 years in good health. The rearrangement uses TRBV10-3 and TRBJ2-2, with TRBD2 identical over 8 bases. The CDR3, as DNA: TGTGCCATCAGTGAGTCCTTAGCGGGGAGAACCGGGGAGCTGTTTTTT. This gives the protein CAISESLAGRTGELFF.